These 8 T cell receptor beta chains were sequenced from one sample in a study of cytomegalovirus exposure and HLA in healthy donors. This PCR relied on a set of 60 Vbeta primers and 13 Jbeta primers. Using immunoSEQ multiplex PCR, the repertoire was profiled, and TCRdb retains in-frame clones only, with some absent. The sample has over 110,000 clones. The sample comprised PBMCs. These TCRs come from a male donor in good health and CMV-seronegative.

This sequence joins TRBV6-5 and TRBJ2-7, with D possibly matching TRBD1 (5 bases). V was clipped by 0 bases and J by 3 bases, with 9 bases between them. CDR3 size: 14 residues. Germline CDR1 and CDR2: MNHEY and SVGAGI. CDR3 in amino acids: CASSYSTDFYEQYF. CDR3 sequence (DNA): TGTGCCAGCAGTTACTCGACAGATTTCTACGAGCAGTACTTC.

This CDR3 reads CASSQDQASGTAYEQYF. The CDR3 DNA follows: TGCGCCAGCAGCCAAGATCAGGCTAGCGGGACGGCCTACGAGCAGTACTTC. The rearrangement links TRBV4-1 to TRBJ2-7; 9 bases map to TRBD2. The trim removed 0 bases at V and 2 bases at J, leaving 8 bases unmatched. There are 17 residues in the CDR3. Germline CDR1 MGHRA, CDR2 YSYEKL.

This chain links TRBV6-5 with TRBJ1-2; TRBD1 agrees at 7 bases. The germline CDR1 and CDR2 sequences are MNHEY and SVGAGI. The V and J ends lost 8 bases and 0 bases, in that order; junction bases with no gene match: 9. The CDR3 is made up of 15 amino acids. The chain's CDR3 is CASPSTGQTNYGYTF. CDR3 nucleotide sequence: TGTGCCAGCCCCTCGACAGGGCAAACTAACTATGGCTACACCTTC.

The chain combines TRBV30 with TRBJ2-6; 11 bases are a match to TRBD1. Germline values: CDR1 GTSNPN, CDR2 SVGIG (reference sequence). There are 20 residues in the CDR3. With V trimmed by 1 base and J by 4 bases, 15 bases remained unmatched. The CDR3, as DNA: TGTGCCTGGAGTGACCGCATCTCCGGGACAGGGGGGCCAGGGGCCAACGTCCTGACTTTC. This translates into CAWSDRISGTGGPGANVLTF.

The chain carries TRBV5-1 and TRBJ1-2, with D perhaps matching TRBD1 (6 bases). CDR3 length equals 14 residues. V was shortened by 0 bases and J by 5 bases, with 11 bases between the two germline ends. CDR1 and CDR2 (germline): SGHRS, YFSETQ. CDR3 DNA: TGCGCCAGCAGCTTGGACAGGGTCGTATATGGCTACACCTTC. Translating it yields CASSLDRVVYGYTF.

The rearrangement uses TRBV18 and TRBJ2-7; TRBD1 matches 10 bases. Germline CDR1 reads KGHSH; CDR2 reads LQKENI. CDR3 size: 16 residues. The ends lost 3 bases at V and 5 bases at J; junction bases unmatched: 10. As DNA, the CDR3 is TGTGCCAGCTCACCGCTTACCGGGACAGGGGCCAACGAGCAGTACTTC. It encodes CASSPLTGTGANEQYF.

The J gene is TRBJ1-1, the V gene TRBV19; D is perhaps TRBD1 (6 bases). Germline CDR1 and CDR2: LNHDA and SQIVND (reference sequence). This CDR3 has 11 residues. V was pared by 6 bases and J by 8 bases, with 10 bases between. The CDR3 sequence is CASRMDSEAFF. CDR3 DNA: TGTGCCAGTAGAATGGACAGCGAAGCTTTCTTT.

CDR3 sequence: CASSWRQGRTEAFF. The CDR3 coding sequence is TGTGCCAGCAGCTGGAGACAGGGGCGCACTGAAGCTTTCTTT. The chain is built from TRBV7-8 and TRBJ1-1, with 8 bases that match TRBD1. The CDR3 sequence is 14 residues long. V shed 4 bases and J 4 bases; nucleotides not matched to a gene: 5. Germline loops: CDR1 SGHVS, CDR2 FQNEAQ.